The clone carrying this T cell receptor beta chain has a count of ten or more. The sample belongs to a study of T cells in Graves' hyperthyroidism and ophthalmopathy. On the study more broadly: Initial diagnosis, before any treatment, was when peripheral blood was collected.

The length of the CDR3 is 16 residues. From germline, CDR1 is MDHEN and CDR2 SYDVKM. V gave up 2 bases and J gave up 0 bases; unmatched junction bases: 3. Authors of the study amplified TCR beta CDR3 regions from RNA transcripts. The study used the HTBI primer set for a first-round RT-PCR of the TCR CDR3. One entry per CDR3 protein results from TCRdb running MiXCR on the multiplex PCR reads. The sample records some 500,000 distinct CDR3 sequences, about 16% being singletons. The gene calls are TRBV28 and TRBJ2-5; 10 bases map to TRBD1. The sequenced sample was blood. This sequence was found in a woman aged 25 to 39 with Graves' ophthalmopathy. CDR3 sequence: CASSLGGTGDQETQYF. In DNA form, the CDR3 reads TGTGCCAGCAGTTTAGGCGGGACAGGGGACCAAGAGACCCAGTACTTC.